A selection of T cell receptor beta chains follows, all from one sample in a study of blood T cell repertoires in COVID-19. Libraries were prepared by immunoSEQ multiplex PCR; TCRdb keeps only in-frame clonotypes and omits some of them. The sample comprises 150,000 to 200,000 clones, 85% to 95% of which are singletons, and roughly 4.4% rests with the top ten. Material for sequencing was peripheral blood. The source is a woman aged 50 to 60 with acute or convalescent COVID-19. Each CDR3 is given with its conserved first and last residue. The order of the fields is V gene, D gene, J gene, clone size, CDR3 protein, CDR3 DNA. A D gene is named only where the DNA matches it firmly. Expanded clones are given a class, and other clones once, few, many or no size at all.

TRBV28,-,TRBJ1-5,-,CASSLLGIDSNQPQHF,TGTGCCAGCAGTTTATTGGGCATTGATAGCAATCAGCCCCAGCATTTT
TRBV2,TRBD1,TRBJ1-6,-,CASSTRTEGTVHF,TGTGCCAGCAGCACTCGAACGGAAGGGACAGTACACTTT
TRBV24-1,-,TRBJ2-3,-,CATSEHSRTDTQYF,TGTGCCACCAGTGAGCACAGCCGCACAGATACGCAGTATTTT
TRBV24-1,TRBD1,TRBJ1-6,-,CATSSGTEFNSPLHF,TGTGCCACCTCGTCGGGGACAGAGTTTAATTCACCCCTCCACTTT
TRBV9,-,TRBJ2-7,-,CASSEEVTGEQYF,TGTGCCAGCAGCGAAGAGGTAACGGGCGAGCAGTACTTC
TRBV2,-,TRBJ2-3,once,CASSVSRTDTQYF,TGTGCCAGCAGTGTGAGTCGCACAGATACGCAGTATTTT
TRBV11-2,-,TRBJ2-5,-,CASRTVDRKTQYF,TGTGCCAGCAGGACGGTGGACAGAAAGACCCAGTACTTC
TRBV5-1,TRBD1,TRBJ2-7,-,CASSSTGGIGEQYF,TGCGCCAGCAGCTCGACAGGGGGCATCGGGGAGCAGTACTTC
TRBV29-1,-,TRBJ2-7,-,CSVRGTELYEQYF,TGCAGCGTTCGCGGGACAGAGCTCTACGAGCAGTACTTC
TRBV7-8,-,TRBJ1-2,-,CASSPTFTANYGYTF,TGTGCCAGCAGCCCTACTTTTACGGCTAACTATGGCTACACCTTC
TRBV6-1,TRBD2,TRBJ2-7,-,CASSDFEGSGTYEQYF,TGTGCCAGCAGTGACTTCGAGGGTAGCGGGACCTACGAGCAGTACTTC
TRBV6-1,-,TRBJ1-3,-,CASSEAGSGNTIYF,TGTGCCAGCAGTGAGGCAGGTTCAGGAAACACCATATATTTT
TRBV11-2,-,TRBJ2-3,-,CASRNPGRRIDTQYF,TGTGCCAGCAGAAATCCGGGAAGAAGAATAGATACGCAGTATTTT
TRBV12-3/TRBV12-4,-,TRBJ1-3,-,CATDSFSGNTIYF,TGTGCCACCGACAGCTTCTCTGGAAACACCATATATTTT
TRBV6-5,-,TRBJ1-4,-,CASGGSGTYNEKLFF,TGTGCCAGCGGGGGGTCCGGGACCTATAATGAAAAACTGTTTTTT
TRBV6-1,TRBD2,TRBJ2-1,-,CASSDPGTSRNEQFF,TGTGCCAGCAGTGACCCCGGGACTAGCAGGAATGAGCAGTTCTTC
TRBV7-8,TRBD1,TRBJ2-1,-,CASSSPGQGYNEQFF,TGTGCCAGCAGCTCCCCGGGACAGGGTTACAATGAGCAGTTCTTC
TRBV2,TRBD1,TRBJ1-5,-,CAGGGKTGAPNQPQHF,TGTGCCGGGGGGGGAAAGACAGGGGCTCCCAATCAGCCCCAGCATTTT
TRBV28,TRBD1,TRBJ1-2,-,CASSLSGQAYGYTF,TGTGCCAGCAGTTTAAGCGGACAGGCCTATGGCTACACCTTC
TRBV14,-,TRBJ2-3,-,CASSQGMGRGTDTQYF,TGTGCCAGCAGCCAGGGTATGGGGCGCGGCACAGATACGCAGTATTTT
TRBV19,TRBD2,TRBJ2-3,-,CASSIIAGEGTDTQYF,TGTGCCAGTAGTATTATAGCGGGAGAGGGCACAGATACGCAGTATTTT
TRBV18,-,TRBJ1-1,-,CASSPTGWDTEAFF,TGTGCCAGCTCACCGACGGGTTGGGACACTGAAGCTTTCTTT
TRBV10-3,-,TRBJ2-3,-,CAIRRETTRDTQYF,TGTGCCATCAGGAGGGAAACCACGAGGGATACGCAGTATTTT
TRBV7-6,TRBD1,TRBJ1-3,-,CASSLEGQGRQNTIYF,TGTGCCAGCAGCTTAGAAGGACAGGGTCGTCAAAACACCATATATTTT
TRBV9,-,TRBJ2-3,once,CASSPGVDTQYF,TGTGCCAGCAGCCCAGGGGTAGATACGCAGTATTTT
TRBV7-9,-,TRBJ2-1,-,CASSRNEQFF,TGTGCCAGCAGCCGCAATGAGCAGTTCTTC
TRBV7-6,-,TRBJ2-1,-,CASSSLQGLGLDEQFF,TGTGCCAGCAGCTCATTACAGGGATTAGGACTCGATGAGCAGTTCTTC
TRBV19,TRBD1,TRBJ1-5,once,CASSIGQVAQPQHF,TGTGCCAGTAGTATCGGACAGGTAGCTCAGCCCCAGCATTTT
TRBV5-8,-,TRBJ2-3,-,CASTTSTDTQYF,TGTGCCAGCACCACTAGCACAGATACGCAGTATTTT
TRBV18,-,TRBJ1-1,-,CASSPVPPGVNTEAFF,TGTGCCAGCTCACCGGTTCCTCCGGGGGTGAACACTGAAGCTTTCTTT
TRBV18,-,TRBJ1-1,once,CASSPATDNTEAFF,TGTGCCAGCTCACCAGCTACAGACAACACTGAAGCTTTCTTT
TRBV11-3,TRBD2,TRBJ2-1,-,CASSLNGGVSNEQFF,TGTGCCAGCAGCTTAAACGGGGGGGTCTCCAATGAGCAGTTCTTC
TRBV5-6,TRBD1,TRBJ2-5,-,CASSPMTGEAMETQYF,TGTGCCAGCAGCCCAATGACAGGGGAAGCTATGGAGACCCAGTACTTC
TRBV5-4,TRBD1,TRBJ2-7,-,CASSSTGVSYEQYF,TGTGCCAGCAGCTCCACAGGGGTTTCCTACGAGCAGTACTTC
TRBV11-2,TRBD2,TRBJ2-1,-,CASSPISGRGLYNEQFF,TGTGCCAGCAGCCCAATTAGCGGGAGGGGGCTCTACAATGAGCAGTTCTTC
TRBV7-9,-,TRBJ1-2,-,CASSLDGSNYGYTF,TGTGCCAGCAGCTTAGACGGTTCTAACTATGGCTACACCTTC
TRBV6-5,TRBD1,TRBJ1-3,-,CASRKTGAGNTIYF,TGTGCCAGCAGAAAAACAGGGGCTGGAAACACCATATATTTT
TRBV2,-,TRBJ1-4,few,CASKWEPRTNEKLFF,TGTGCCAGCAAGTGGGAGCCCCGAACTAATGAAAAACTGTTTTTT
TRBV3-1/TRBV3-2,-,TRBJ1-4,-,CASSLTGKLFF,TGTGCCAGCAGCCTTACAGGGAAACTGTTTTTT
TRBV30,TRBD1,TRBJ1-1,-,CAWSTTGANTEAFF,TGTGCCTGGAGTACAACAGGGGCGAACACTGAAGCTTTCTTT
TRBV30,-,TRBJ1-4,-,CAWTRDMNEKLFF,TGTGCCTGGACTCGGGACATGAATGAAAAACTGTTTTTT
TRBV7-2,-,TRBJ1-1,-,CASSPRTANTEAFF,TGTGCCAGCAGCCCACGGACAGCGAACACTGAAGCTTTCTTT
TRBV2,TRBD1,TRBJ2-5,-,CASSRDRQETQYF,TGTGCCAGCAGCCGGGACAGACAAGAGACCCAGTACTTC
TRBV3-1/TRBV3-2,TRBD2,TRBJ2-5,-,CASSHTSGGDFLVDF,TGTGCCAGCAGCCACACTAGCGGGGGGGACTTTCTTGTAGACTTC
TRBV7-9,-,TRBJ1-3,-,CASMLGVAIYF,TGTGCCAGCATGTTGGGTGTCGCCATATATTTT
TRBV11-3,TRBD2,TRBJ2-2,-,CASSPSGGAGGELFF,TGTGCCAGCAGTCCTAGCGGGGGGGCTGGCGGGGAGCTGTTTTTT
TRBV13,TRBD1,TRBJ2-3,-,CASSPPDRDPTDTQYF,TGTGCCAGCAGCCCCCCCGACAGGGACCCCACAGATACGCAGTATTTT
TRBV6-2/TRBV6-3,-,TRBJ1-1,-,CASSSAGLNTEAFF,TGTGCCAGCAGTTCCGCGGGGCTGAACACTGAAGCTTTCTTT
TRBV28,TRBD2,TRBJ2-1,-,CASSLFGGSSYNEQFF,TGTGCCAGCAGTTTGTTCGGGGGGAGCTCCTACAATGAGCAGTTCTTC
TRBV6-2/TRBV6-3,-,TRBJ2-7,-,CASSYWGEAYEQYF,TGTGCCAGCAGTTACTGGGGGGAGGCCTACGAGCAGTACTTC
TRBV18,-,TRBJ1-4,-,CASSQGLIDEKLFF,TGTGCCAGCTCACAGGGACTTATTGATGAAAAACTGTTTTTT